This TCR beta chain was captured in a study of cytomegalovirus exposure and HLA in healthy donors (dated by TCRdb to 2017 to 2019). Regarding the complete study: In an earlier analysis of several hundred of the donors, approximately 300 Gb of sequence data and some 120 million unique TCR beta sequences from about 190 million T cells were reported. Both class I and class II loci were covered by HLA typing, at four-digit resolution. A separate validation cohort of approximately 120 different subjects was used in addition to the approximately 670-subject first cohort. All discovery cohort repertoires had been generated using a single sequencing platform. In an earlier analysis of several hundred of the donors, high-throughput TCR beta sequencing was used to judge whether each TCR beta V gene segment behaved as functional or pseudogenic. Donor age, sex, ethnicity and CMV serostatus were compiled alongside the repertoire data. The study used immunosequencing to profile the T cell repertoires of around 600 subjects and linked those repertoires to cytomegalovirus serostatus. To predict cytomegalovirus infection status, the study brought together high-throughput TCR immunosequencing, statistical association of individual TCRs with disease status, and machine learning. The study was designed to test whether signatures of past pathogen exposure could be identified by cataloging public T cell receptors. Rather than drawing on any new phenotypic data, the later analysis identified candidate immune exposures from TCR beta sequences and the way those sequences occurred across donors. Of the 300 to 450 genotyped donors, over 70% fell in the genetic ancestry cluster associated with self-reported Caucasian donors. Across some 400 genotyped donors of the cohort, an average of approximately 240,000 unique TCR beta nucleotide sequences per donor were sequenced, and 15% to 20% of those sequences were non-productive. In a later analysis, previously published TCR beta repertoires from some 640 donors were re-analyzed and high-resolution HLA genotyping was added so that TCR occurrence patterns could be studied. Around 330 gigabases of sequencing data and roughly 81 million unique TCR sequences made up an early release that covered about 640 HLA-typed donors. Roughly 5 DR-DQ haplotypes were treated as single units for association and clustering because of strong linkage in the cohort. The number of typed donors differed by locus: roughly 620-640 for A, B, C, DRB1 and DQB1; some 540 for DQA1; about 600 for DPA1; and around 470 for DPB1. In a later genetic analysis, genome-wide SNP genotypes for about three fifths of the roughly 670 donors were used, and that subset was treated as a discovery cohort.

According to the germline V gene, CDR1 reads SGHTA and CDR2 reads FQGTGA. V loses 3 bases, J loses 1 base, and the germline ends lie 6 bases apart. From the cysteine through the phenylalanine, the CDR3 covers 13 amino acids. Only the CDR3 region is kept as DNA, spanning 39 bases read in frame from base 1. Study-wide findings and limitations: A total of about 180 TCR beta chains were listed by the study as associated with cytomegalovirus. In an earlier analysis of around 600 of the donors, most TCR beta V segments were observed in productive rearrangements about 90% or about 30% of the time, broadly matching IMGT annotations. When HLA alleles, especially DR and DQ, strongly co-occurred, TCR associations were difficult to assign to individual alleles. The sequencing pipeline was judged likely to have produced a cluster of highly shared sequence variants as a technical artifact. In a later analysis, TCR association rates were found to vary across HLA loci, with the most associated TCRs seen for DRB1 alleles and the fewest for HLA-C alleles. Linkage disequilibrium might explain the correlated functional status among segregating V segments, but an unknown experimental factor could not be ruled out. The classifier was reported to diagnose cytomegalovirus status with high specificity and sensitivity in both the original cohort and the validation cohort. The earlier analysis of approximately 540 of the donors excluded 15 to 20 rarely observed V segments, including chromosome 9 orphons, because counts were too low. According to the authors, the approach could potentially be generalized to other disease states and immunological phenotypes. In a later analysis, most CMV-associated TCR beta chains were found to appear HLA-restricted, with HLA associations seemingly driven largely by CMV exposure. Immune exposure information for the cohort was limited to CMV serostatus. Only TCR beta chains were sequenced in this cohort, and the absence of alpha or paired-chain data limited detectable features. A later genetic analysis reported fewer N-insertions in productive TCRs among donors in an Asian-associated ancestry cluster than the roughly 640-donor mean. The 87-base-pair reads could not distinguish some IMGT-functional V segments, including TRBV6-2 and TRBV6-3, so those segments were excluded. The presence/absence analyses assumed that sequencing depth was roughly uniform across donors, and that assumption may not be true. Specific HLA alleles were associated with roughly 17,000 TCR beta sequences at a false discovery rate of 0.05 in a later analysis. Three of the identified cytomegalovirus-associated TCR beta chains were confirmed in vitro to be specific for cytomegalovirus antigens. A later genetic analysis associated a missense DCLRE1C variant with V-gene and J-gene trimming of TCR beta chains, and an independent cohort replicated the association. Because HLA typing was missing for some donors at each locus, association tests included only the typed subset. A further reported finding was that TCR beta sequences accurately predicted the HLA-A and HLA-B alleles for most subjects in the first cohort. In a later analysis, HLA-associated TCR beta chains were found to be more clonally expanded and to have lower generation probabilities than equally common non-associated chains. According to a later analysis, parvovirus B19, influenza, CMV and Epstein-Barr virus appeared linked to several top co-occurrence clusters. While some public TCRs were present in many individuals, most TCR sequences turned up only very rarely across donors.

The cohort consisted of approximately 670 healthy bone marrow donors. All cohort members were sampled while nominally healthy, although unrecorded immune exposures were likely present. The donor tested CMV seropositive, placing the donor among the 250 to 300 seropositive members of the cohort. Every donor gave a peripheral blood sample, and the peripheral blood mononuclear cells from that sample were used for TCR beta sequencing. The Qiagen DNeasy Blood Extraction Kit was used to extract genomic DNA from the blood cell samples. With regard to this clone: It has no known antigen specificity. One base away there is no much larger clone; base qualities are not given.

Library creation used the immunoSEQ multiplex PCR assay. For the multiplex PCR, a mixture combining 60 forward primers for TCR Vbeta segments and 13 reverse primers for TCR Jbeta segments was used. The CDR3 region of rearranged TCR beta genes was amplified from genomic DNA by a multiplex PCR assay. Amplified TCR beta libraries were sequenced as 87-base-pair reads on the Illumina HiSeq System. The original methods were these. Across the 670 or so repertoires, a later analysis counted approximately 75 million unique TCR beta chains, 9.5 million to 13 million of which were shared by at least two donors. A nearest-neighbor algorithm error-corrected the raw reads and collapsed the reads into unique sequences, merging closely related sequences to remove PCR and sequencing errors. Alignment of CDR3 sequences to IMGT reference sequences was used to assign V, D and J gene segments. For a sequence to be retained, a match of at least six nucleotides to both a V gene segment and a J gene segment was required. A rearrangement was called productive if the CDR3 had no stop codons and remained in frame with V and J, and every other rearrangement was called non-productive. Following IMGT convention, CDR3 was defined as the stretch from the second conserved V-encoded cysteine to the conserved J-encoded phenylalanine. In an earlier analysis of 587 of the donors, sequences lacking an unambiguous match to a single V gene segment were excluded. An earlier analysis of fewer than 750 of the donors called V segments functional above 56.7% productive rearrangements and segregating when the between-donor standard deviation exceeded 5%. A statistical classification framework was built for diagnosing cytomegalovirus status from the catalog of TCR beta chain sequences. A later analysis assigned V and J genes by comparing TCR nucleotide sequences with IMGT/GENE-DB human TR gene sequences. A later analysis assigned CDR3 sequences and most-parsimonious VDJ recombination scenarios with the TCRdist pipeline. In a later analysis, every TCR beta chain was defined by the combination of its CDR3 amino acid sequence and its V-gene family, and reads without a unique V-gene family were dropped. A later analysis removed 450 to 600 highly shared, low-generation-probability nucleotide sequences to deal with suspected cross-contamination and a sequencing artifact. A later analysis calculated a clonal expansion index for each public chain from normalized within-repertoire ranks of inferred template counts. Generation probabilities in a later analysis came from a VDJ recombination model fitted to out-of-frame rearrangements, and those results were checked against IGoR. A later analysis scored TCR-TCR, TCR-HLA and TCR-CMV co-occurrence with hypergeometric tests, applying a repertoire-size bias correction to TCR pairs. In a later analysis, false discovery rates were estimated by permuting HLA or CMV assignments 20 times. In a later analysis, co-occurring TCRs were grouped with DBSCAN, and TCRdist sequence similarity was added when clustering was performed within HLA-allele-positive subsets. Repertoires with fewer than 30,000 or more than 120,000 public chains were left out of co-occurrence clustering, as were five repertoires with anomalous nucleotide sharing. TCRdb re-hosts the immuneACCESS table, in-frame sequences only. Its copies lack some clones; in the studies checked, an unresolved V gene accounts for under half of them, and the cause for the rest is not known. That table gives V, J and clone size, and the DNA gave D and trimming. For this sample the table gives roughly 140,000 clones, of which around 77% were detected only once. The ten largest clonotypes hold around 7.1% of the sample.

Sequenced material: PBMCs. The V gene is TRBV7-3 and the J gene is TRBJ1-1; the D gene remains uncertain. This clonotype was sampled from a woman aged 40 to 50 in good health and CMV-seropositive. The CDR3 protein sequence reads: CASSLAGNTEAFF. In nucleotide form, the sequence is TGTGCCAGCAGCTTGGCGGGGAACACTGAAGCTTTCTTT. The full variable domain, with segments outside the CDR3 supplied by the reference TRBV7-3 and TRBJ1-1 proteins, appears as GAGVSQTPSNKVTEKGKYVELRCDPISGHTALYWYRQSLGQGPEFLIYFQGTGAADDSGLPNDRFFAVRPEGSVSTLKIQRTERGDSAVYLCASSLAGNTEAFFGQGTRLTVV.